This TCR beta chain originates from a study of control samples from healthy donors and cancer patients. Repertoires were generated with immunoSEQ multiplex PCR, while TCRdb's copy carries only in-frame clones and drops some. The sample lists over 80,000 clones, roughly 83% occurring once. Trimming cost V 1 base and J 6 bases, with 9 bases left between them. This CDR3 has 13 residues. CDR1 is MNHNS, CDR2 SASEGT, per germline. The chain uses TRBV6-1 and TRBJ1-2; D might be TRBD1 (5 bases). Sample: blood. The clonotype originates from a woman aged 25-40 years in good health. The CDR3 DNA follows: TGTGCCAGCAGTGAAGTCCAGGGAGATGGCTACACCTTC. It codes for CASSEVQGDGYTF.